The 28 T cell receptor beta chains below all came from one sample that was sequenced in a study of CD8+CD57+ T cells in acquired aplastic anemia. Genomic DNA provided the template from which TCR beta VDJ and CDR3 profiles were obtained. One entry per CDR3 protein, called by TCRdb with MiXCR from the reads. The sample contains 35,000 to 40,000 distinct CDR3 sequences, 76% of which appear only once. Source material: sorted CD4+, CD8+, or CD8+CD57+ T cells (not recorded which) from PBMCs. Receptor source: a human donor in good health, serving as a control.

The chain is built from TRBV10-3 and TRBJ1-2; no clear D. The CDR3 loop spans 12 amino acids. In germline, CDR1 is ENHRY, CDR2 SYGVKD. Trimming shortened V by 2 bases and J by 5 bases, and 6 bases separated the two germline ends. CDR3 protein: CAISEQEYGYTF. CDR3 sequence (DNA): TGTGCCATCAGTGAGCAAGAGTATGGCTACACCTTC.

This clonotype is medium-sized (0.01 to 0.1%). In nucleotides, the CDR3 is TGTGCCAGCAGCTTGGTGCAGGGCCTTGTGGACACTGAAGCTTTCTTT. This translates into CASSLVQGLVDTEAFF. This chain links TRBV5-5 with TRBJ1-1; weak D call: TRBD1 (5 bases). In germline, CDR1 is SGHKS, CDR2 YYEKEE (reference sequence). Trimming pared 0 bases from V and 3 bases from J, leaving 15 bases between. The CDR3 contains 16 residues.

This sequence joins TRBV24-1 and TRBJ2-5; possible D gene TRBD1, 5 bases. The CDR3 contains 15 residues. Germline CDR1 KGHDR, CDR2 SFDVKD. V lost 4 bases, J lost 1 base, and 12 bases lay in between. The DNA for the CDR3 is TGTGCCACCAGTGACCTCAGGGAAACCCAAGAGACCCAGTACTTC. Translation gives CATSDLRETQETQYF.

The gene calls are TRBV2 and TRBJ1-2, with 7 bases identical to TRBD1. V shed 6 bases and J 7 bases; nucleotides not matched to a gene: 11. Looked up from germline, CDR1 is SNHLY and CDR2 is FYNNEI. The CDR3 runs to 14 residues. The CDR3 DNA sequence: TGTGCCAGCAGCCGACAGGGACGAGCAAGTGGCTACACCTTC. Translation gives CASSRQGRASGYTF.

This clonotype is termed medium-sized. V is TRBV7-9 and J is TRBJ2-2; 10 nucleotides line up with TRBD1. J was trimmed by 5 bases and V by 5 bases; bases with no gene match: 17. Germline V lookup: CDR1 SEHNR, CDR2 FQNEAQ (reference sequence). The CDR3 length is 19 residues. CDR3 nucleotides: TGTGCCAGCAGCCCCCCGTGGGTATCGGCGGGACAGGGGACCGGGGAGCTGTTTTTT. It translates to CASSPPWVSAGQGTGELFF.

This chain connects TRBV2 to TRBJ1-2; TRBD1 matches 9 bases. CDR1 and CDR2 from the germline V gene are SNHLY and FYNNEI. CDR3 length: 12 amino acids. Trimming took 8 bases from V and 8 from J; bases not matched to a gene: 6. The chain's CDR3 is CASGDRAVGYTF. CDR3 DNA: TGTGCCAGCGGGGACAGGGCGGTGGGCTACACCTTC.

This clonotype turned up a few times. Without the conserved terminal phenylalanine or tryptophan, this CDR3 likely stems from a read error. The chain uses TRBV12-3 or TRBV12-4 and TRBJ2-3; 8 bases align to TRBD1. J gave up 0 bases and V 5 bases, and 7 bases lay outside the gene matches. This CDR3 is 16 amino acids long. The CDR3 reads CASSGQQGVSTDTQYS. The CDR3 DNA is TGTGCCAGCAGTGGCCAACAGGGGGTTAGCACAGATACGCAGTATTCT.

This clonotype was seen a single time. The rearrangement joins TRBV9 to TRBJ1-2; maybe TRBD1 (5 bases). The CDR3 sequence is 13 residues long. CDR1 is SGDLS and CDR2 is YYNGEE in the germline V gene. Deletions cut 5 bases from V and 4 bases from J, with 12 bases between. The CDR3 reads CASSFGAVYGYTF. The CDR3, as DNA: TGTGCCAGCAGTTTTGGGGCGGTCTATGGCTACACCTTC.

The CDR3 coding sequence is TGCAGTGCTAGAACAGTCGCCCTCTATGGCTACACCTTC. Encoded protein: CSARTVALYGYTF. The chain employs TRBV20-1 and TRBJ1-2; the D is unclear. This CDR3 is 13 amino acids long. V was trimmed by 2 bases and J by 4 bases, leaving 11 bases between them. In germline, CDR1 is DFQATT, CDR2 SNEGSKA (reference sequence).

The rearrangement links TRBV7-6 to TRBJ1-1; D is possibly TRBD1 (6 bases). Per the germline V gene, CDR1 is SGHVS and CDR2 is FNYEAQ. Trimming removed 5 bases at V and 8 bases at J, with 12 bases between. The CDR3 has 12 residues. The CDR3 protein is CASSQRTAEAFF. The CDR3 DNA reads as TGTGCCAGCAGCCAGAGGACAGCAGAAGCTTTCTTT.

The chain has TRBV19 and TRBJ2-2, with 9 bases identical to TRBD1. Germline V lookup: CDR1 LNHDA, CDR2 SQIVND (reference sequence). The CDR3 length is 13 residues. V shed 4 bases, J shed 6 bases, and the junction held 0 bases outside the gene matches. CDR3 bases: TGTGCCAGTAGTAGGGACAGGGCCGGGGAGCTGTTTTTT. Translated, it gives CASSRDRAGELFF.

This clonotype was counted ten times or more. The genes are TRBV5-4 and TRBJ2-1; D is unresolved. CDR1 and CDR2 (germline): SGHNT, YYREEE (reference sequence). The CDR3 totals 15 residues. V dropped 1 base and J dropped 12 bases, with 20 bases sitting between them. CDR3 amino acids: CASSLTKPPSQPQFF. The CDR3 DNA sequence: TGTGCCAGCAGCTTGACCAAGCCGCCCTCCCAACCGCAGTTCTTC.

The V and J genes are TRBV19 and TRBJ1-2; 8 bases agree with TRBD1. The CDR3 spans 14 residues. Germline V gene data show CDR1 as LNHDA and CDR2 as SQIVND (reference sequence). The ends lost 2 bases at V and 8 bases at J; junction bases unmatched: 7. The chain's CDR3 is CASSIRGQGKGYTF. The DNA of the CDR3 is TGTGCCAGTAGTATACGAGGACAGGGAAAGGGCTACACCTTC.

The CDR3 DNA follows: TGTGCCAGCACGACACTGGATGGTGGCTACACCTTC. Protein: CASTTLDGGYTF. The chain recombines TRBV9 with TRBJ1-2; D is unclear. The CDR3 runs 12 residues. Germline CDR1 and CDR2: SGDLS and YYNGEE. The ends were cut back, 6 bases at V and 7 bases at J, with 13 bases in the middle. Based on the CDR3 plus reference TRBV9 and TRBJ1-2, the full variable domain is DSGVTQTPKHLITATGQRVTLRCSPRSGDLSVYWYQQSLDQGLQFLIQYYNGEERAKGNILERFSAQQFPDLHSELNLSSLELGDSALYFCASTTLDGGYTFGSGTRLTVV.

The J gene is TRBJ1-5, the V gene TRBV29-1; D possibly corresponds to TRBD1 (6 bases). CDR3 length equals 15 residues. Germline CDR1 SQVTM, CDR2 ANQGSEA. Trimming pared 6 bases from V and 0 bases from J, leaving 15 bases between. In DNA form, the CDR3 reads TGCAGCGTGGTGGCAGGGGAGAATAGCAATCAGCCCCAGCATTTT. This codes for CSVVAGENSNQPQHF.

This clonotype was counted many times. The chain links TRBV12-3 or TRBV12-4 to TRBJ2-1, with TRBD2 identical over 11 bases. The ends lost 9 bases at V and 9 bases at J; junction bases unmatched: 4. The length of the CDR3 is 12 residues. The CDR3 protein is CASSGGAVEQFF. The CDR3 nucleotides read TGTGCCAGTAGCGGGGGGGCGGTTGAGCAGTTCTTC.

The chain has TRBV20-1 and TRBJ1-1; no reliable D call. Germline V gives CDR1 DFQATT, CDR2 SNEGSKA (reference sequence). The V end was cut by 5 bases, the J end by 0 bases, with 13 bases between. The CDR3 is made up of 14 amino acids. The CDR3 sequence: CSAGTGSMNTEAFF. The CDR3 DNA is TGCAGTGCTGGAACGGGATCCATGAACACTGAAGCTTTCTTT.

A word on this clonotype: One junction end disagrees with the germline gene, perhaps due to a read error. The rearrangement joins TRBV19 to TRBJ1-3; 7 nucleotides match TRBD1. The CDR3 has 15 amino acids. CDR1 is LNHDA, CDR2 SQIVND, per germline (reference sequence). CDR3 coding DNA: TGTGCCCGTAGTATTTCGTCGACAGGGGGAAACACCATATATTTT. It codes for CARSISSTGGNTIYF.

The chain couples TRBV6-1 to TRBJ2-1; 7 nucleotides line up with TRBD1. This CDR3 contains 15 residues. The V gene end was trimmed by 1 base and the J gene end by 9 bases; junction bases not matched to a gene: 9. Germline CDR1 reads MNHNS; CDR2 reads SASEGT. The CDR3 coding sequence is TGTGCCAGCAGTGAAGAGACAGGGCCGACGAGTGAGCAGTTCTTC. It yields the protein CASSEETGPTSEQFF.

The rearrangement joins TRBV20-1 to TRBJ1-1, with D possibly TRBD1 on 5 matching bases. This CDR3 region has 13 residues. Trimming removed 2 bases at V and 5 bases at J, with 12 bases between. CDR1 DFQATT and CDR2 SNEGSKA come from the germline V gene (reference sequence). In DNA, the CDR3 is TGCAGTGCTAGACAGGGAATGTGGACTGAAGCTTTCTTT. It codes for CSARQGMWTEAFF.

Here the CDR3 reads CSAVIDGNTIYF. For the CDR3, the DNA is TGCAGTGCTGTGATAGATGGAAACACCATATATTTT. The chain uses TRBV20-1 and TRBJ1-3; D remains unclear. Germline CDR1 is DFQATT and CDR2 is SNEGSKA (reference sequence). The CDR3 is 12 residues long. Trimming stripped 5 bases from V and 3 bases from J, with 8 bases between.

By its share, this clonotype is large. This chain links TRBV6-1 with TRBJ2-3; TRBD2 agrees at 9 bases. The V and J ends lost 6 bases and 1 base, in that order; junction bases with no gene match: 5. The CDR3 loop spans 15 amino acids. Germline values: CDR1 MNHNS, CDR2 SASEGT. The CDR3 DNA reads TGTGCCAGCAGGAATATAGCGGGGGGCACAGATACGCAGTATTTT. Residues: CASRNIAGGTDTQYF.

The chain is built from TRBV10-3 and TRBJ2-3; tentatively, D is TRBD1 or TRBD2 (7 bases each). Germline V gene lookup returns CDR1 ENHRY and CDR2 SYGVKD. Trimming cost V 6 bases and J 1 base, with 17 bases left between them. The CDR3 loop spans 16 amino acids. CDR3 residues: CAIRATGAGGTDTQYF. The CDR3 bases are TGTGCCATCAGAGCTACAGGGGCGGGGGGCACAGATACGCAGTATTTT.

The chain carries TRBV20-1 and TRBJ2-7; 16 bases line up with TRBD2. V shed 6 bases and J 2 bases; nucleotides not matched to a gene: 1. CDR1 is DFQATT and CDR2 is SNEGSKA in the germline V gene (reference sequence). This CDR3 has 14 amino acids. The CDR3: CSAGLAGGPYEQYF. Here the CDR3 DNA reads TGCAGTGCGGGACTAGCGGGAGGGCCCTACGAGCAGTACTTC.

The rearrangement uses TRBV7-2 and TRBJ2-5; 7 bases match TRBD2. The CDR3 runs to 16 residues. Germline V lookup: CDR1 SGHTA, CDR2 FQGNSA. Trimming took 2 bases from V and 4 from J; bases not matched to a gene: 10. This CDR3 is CASSLLGVSGGETQYF. CDR3 coding DNA: TGTGCCAGCAGCTTATTAGGGGTGTCGGGGGGAGAGACCCAGTACTTC.

The V and J genes are TRBV5-1 and TRBJ1-6, with D possibly TRBD1 on 6 matching bases. Trimming took 2 bases from V and 7 from J, leaving 13 bases between them. Per the germline V gene, CDR1 is SGHRS and CDR2 is YFSETQ. The CDR3 is made up of 15 amino acids. As DNA, the CDR3 is TGCGCCAGCAGCTTTACCCAGGGGATCAATTCACCCCTCCACTTT. Protein sequence: CASSFTQGINSPLHF.

V and J are TRBV7-6 and TRBJ2-5; D is possibly TRBD1 (7 bases). Germline V gene lookup returns CDR1 SGHVS and CDR2 FNYEAQ. The CDR3 extends over 16 amino acids. V shed 4 bases and J shed 2 bases, with 17 bases lying between them. The CDR3 reads CASSSRQGGGQETQYF. The CDR3 region has the DNA TGTGCCAGCAGCTCCCGACAGGGAGGAGGTCAAGAGACCCAGTACTTC.

CDR3 loop: CASSQEGLAARETQYF. The CDR3 DNA sequence: TGCGCCAGCAGCCAAGAAGGACTAGCGGCACGAGAGACCCAGTACTTC. V and J are TRBV4-3 and TRBJ2-5; 10 nucleotides agree with TRBD2. This CDR3 contains 16 residues. With V trimmed by 0 bases and J by 4 bases, 5 bases remained unmatched. Germline CDR1 is LGHNA and CDR2 is YSLEER.